Listed here is a single T cell receptor (beta chain). The antigen is not known. This sample stems from a study of CD8+ T cells in alopecia areata. Study overall: The drug, oral tofacitinib, was given to treated patients at 5 to 10 mg twice daily. Broader study findings: On tofacitinib, scalp clonality and expanded CD8+ clones among top 100 fell significantly. Persistence during tofacitinib was seen for many expanded lesional clones in scalp and blood.

Extracted RNA was reverse transcribed into cDNA, the sequencing template. Sequencing was performed with immunoSEQ multiplex PCR; in TCRdb, only in-frame clones are kept and a portion is missing. Here the sample spans approximately 300,000 clones, 58% being singletons. Per the germline V gene, CDR1 is GTSNPN and CDR2 is SVGIG (reference sequence). This CDR3 is 12 amino acids long. V lost 0 bases and J lost 3, with 6 bases in between. Treatment meaning: oral pan-JAK inhibitor, 5-10 mg twice daily. The chain is built from TRBV30 and TRBJ2-7; possibly TRBD1 for D (6 bases). The receptor comes from a human donor with alopecia areata. This specimen consisted of CD4+ T cells sorted from blood, obtained at week 24, from a patient treated with tofacitinib. This CDR3 is CAWSVGGYEQYF. The CDR3 DNA follows: TGTGCCTGGAGTGTAGGGGGCTACGAGCAGTACTTC.